This is a list of T cell receptor beta chains from one sample in a study of cytotoxic CD8 clonotypes in ibrutinib-treated CLL. Method: immunoSEQ multiplex PCR; TCRdb's copy keeps in-frame clones and lacks some. The sample includes approximately 140,000 clones, 85% to 95% of them seen just once. Material: PBMCs, obtained after 12 months of ibrutinib treatment. These TCRs come from a human donor with chronic lymphocytic leukemia. Each CDR3 is given without its conserved first and last residue. Size tells how often a clone was seen (once, few, many) or the class of an expanded clone, and some rows leave it out.

J gene	V gene	clone size	CDR3 protein
TRBJ1-2	TRBV29-1	many	SARTESDYGYT
TRBJ2-1	TRBV7-9	.	ASSRAEPYNEQF
TRBJ2-5	TRBV29-1	.	SAADSRETQY
TRBJ2-7	TRBV4-3	.	ASSQDLEAYEQY
TRBJ1-5	TRBV29-1	once	SVGGGGNSNQPQH
TRBJ1-3	TRBV9	.	ASSVNRGGDTIY
TRBJ2-7	TRBV5-4	.	ASSPQGLRAYEQY
TRBJ2-3	TRBV11-1	.	ASSFRQGIPLTTDTQY
TRBJ2-3	TRBV9	.	ASSVVGLTSGRVNTDTQY
TRBJ1-5	TRBV10-3	.	AISESRDSNSNQPQH
TRBJ2-5	TRBV11-2	.	ASSLDVLQTQY
TRBJ1-2	TRBV28	.	ASFSTGRAYGYT
TRBJ2-2	TRBV9	.	ASSVSRTSGIIGELF
TRBJ2-2	TRBV29-1	.	SGTGPGGELF
TRBJ1-2	TRBV15	.	ATSTGQGHYGYT
TRBJ2-2	TRBV2	.	ASTNQQGYGELF
TRBJ2-2	TRBV19	.	ASRDRTNTGELF
TRBJ1-5	TRBV27	.	ASTVARGGQPQH
TRBJ2-7	TRBV19	.	ASNPRDGSYEQY
TRBJ2-2	TRBV9	.	ASSEKAGENTGELF
TRBJ2-1	TRBV27	.	ASSLIRGRAVNEQF
TRBJ1-4	TRBV7-9	.	ASQKANEKLF
TRBJ2-3	TRBV5-6	once	ASSLLVGGTDTQY
TRBJ1-1	TRBV11-2	once	ASSPVWGDTEAF
TRBJ2-2	TRBV29-1	.	SVTGGGGELF
TRBJ2-7	TRBV5-6	.	ASSLGGLAGHLREQY
TRBJ2-1	TRBV28	.	ASRTSGEPGDEQF
TRBJ2-5	TRBV7-2	.	ASSLVGGVQETQY
TRBJ2-5	TRBV4-3	.	ASSQDHFQGRGTQY
TRBJ1-3	TRBV5-1	.	ASSLEGAYSGNTIY
TRBJ2-5	TRBV29-1	.	SVERAGSETQY
TRBJ2-7	TRBV7-9	.	ASSHRQGFPEQY
TRBJ1-2	TRBV9	few	ASSPQDRANYGYT
TRBJ2-1	TRBV9	.	ASSVSTSYNNEQF
TRBJ2-7	TRBV6-5	.	ASSYGRTRYEQY
TRBJ2-2	TRBV19	.	ASSPHTGQLGELF
TRBJ2-7	TRBV28	.	ASSLSYAGTSSYEQY
TRBJ1-4	TRBV7-9	.	ASSLVRAVNEKLF
TRBJ2-7	TRBV2	.	ASSQSPGQVGEQY
TRBJ2-5	TRBV27	.	ASSLLMNQETQY
TRBJ2-2	TRBV11-2	.	ASSSYLAAGELF
TRBJ2-5	TRBV2	.	ASSHYGSQETQY
TRBJ2-5	TRBV13	once	ASSFGGLLQETQY
TRBJ2-7	TRBV7-9	once	ASSSTSDSSYEQY